The 5 T cell receptor beta chains given below trace back to one sample, sequenced in a study of blood T cell repertoires in COVID-19 (dated by TCRdb to 2020 to 2022). The library came from the immunoSEQ multiplex PCR assay. TCRdb carries this immuneACCESS record with in-frame sequences only. Its versions omit some clonotypes, under half of them owing to an unresolved V gene in the studies checked, with the rest unexplained. Here the sample has roughly 230,000 clones; 84% occur a single time. Together, the top ten hold about 4.4% of the sample. The source material was peripheral blood. The receptors stem from a man aged 45-65 years with active or convalescent COVID-19.

The rearrangement links TRBV7-2 to TRBJ1-6; the D gene is possibly TRBD1 (5 bases). The V gene's germline CDR1 is SGHTA and CDR2 FQGNSA. Deletions cut 2 bases from V and 10 bases from J, with 12 bases between. CDR3 length equals 14 residues. The CDR3 nucleotides are TGTGCCAGCAGCTTATATCAGGGTTCCTCACCCCTCCACTTT. This codes for CASSLYQGSSPLHF.

The gene calls are TRBV4-1 and TRBJ2-7; tentative D call: TRBD2 (6 bases). Germline values: CDR1 MGHRA, CDR2 YSYEKL. The CDR3 extends over 14 amino acids. The V end was cut by 1 base, the J end by 3 bases, with 10 bases between. Here the CDR3 reads CASSQVTAGYEQYF. Written as DNA, the CDR3 is TGCGCCAGCAGCCAAGTAACAGCGGGCTACGAGCAGTACTTC.

This clone was seen just once. The chain couples TRBV18 to TRBJ1-1; possibly TRBD1 for D (5 bases). The CDR3 covers 17 residues. V lost 3 bases to trimming and J lost 2 bases, with 19 bases between them. The germline CDR1 and CDR2 sequences are KGHSH and LQKENI. The CDR3 loop reads CASSPLSWTPQNTEAFF. CDR3 DNA: TGTGCCAGCTCACCTCTAAGCTGGACACCACAAAACACTGAAGCTTTCTTT.

There are a few counts of this clone. The rearrangement uses TRBV5-4 and TRBJ2-7, with 10 bases aligning to TRBD2. CDR3 length: 15 residues. From germline, CDR1 is SGHNT and CDR2 YYREEE (reference sequence). V lost 3 bases to trimming and J lost 1 base; unmatched junction nucleotides: 4. CDR3 DNA: TGTGCCAGCAGCTGGAGCGGGGGGGCATCCTACGAGCAGTACTTC. Its translation is CASSWSGGASYEQYF.

The CDR3 DNA follows: TGTGCCAGCAGCTTAAGTGGCAGACTCGAGCAGTACTTC. Protein sequence: CASSLSGRLEQYF. The chain links TRBV5-5 to TRBJ2-7; D call uncertain. The CDR3 is 13 residues long. Looked up from germline, CDR1 is SGHKS and CDR2 is YYEKEE (reference sequence). V was trimmed by 2 bases and J by 6 bases, leaving 12 bases between them.